A selection of T cell receptor beta chains follows, all from one sample in a study of graft-versus-host responses after intestinal transplantation. No antigens are known for them. Assay: immunoSEQ multiplex PCR; the TCRdb copy retains only in-frame clones and omits some. This sample has around 110,000 clones; roughly nine tenths occur once, and the top ten carry 0.18%. Sample: unstimulated CD4+ T cells sorted from spleen or lymph node cells, taken before intestinal transplant. The receptor source for this set is a human donor who received an intestinal transplant. The CDR3 runs from the conserved cysteine through the conserved F or W. Each record gives: J gene, D gene, clone size, V gene, CDR3 protein, CDR3 DNA. A D gene is named only where the DNA matches it firmly. Clone size is stated in some rows and not others, as once, few, many or a class when expanded.

>TRBJ1-5|NA|NA|TRBV30
CAWSSGVRGNQPQHF
TGTGCCTGGAGTTCCGGCGTCCGGGGGAATCAGCCCCAGCATTTT
>TRBJ1-2|TRBD1|NA|TRBV10-3
CAISEPTGGWVYGYTF
TGTGCCATCAGTGAACCTACAGGGGGTTGGGTCTATGGCTACACCTTC
>TRBJ2-5|TRBD2|NA|TRBV30
CAWVRGQGLAGGRETQYF
TGTGCCTGGGTACGAGGACAGGGACTAGCGGGAGGTCGAGAGACCCAGTACTTC
>TRBJ1-4|TRBD1|NA|TRBV4-3
CASSQGQGWEKLFF
TGCGCCAGCAGCCAAGGACAGGGATGGGAAAAACTGTTTTTT
>TRBJ2-5|TRBD2|once|TRBV2
CASEGPSGRGGETQYF
TGTGCCAGCGAAGGGCCTAGCGGGAGGGGTGGAGAGACCCAGTACTTC
>TRBJ2-1|TRBD2|NA|TRBV4-1
CASSQLTSGYNEQFF
TGCGCCAGCAGCCAATTGACTAGCGGTTACAATGAGCAGTTCTTC
>TRBJ2-5|NA|NA|TRBV28
CASSFNSGQETQYF
TGTGCCAGCAGTTTTAATAGCGGTCAAGAGACCCAGTACTTC
>TRBJ1-5|TRBD1|NA|TRBV2
CASSEGQGTQPQHF
TGTGCCAGCAGTGAAGGACAGGGAACTCAGCCCCAGCATTTT
>TRBJ2-1|NA|NA|TRBV15
CATSRETSFYRVHEQFF
TGTGCCACCAGCAGAGAAACTTCCTTTTACAGGGTCCATGAGCAGTTCTTC
>TRBJ2-7|NA|NA|TRBV6-1
CASSEGQGGPYEQYF
TGTGCCAGCAGTGAAGGGCAGGGGGGACCTTACGAGCAGTACTTC
>TRBJ1-1|NA|NA|TRBV4-1
CASSAMGRTPYSGAFF
TGCGCCAGCAGCGCGATGGGGAGGACACCCTATAGCGGGGCTTTCTTT
>TRBJ1-1|NA|NA|TRBV29-1
CSVERPAFF
TGCAGCGTTGAGCGCCCAGCTTTCTTT
>TRBJ2-1|TRBD2|NA|TRBV7-6
CASSWGGSYNEQFF
TGTGCCAGCAGTTGGGGGGGGTCCTACAATGAGCAGTTCTTC
>TRBJ2-7|NA|NA|TRBV6-1
CASSRDIEFSYEQYF
TGTGCCAGCAGCCGGGACATAGAGTTTTCCTACGAGCAGTACTTC
>TRBJ2-1|TRBD2|NA|TRBV9
CASSSAGSSYNEQFF
TGTGCCAGCAGTTCAGCGGGGAGCTCCTACAATGAGCAGTTCTTC
>TRBJ1-6|TRBD1|NA|TRBV7-9
CASRLGTVEPLHF
TGTGCCAGCAGACTTGGGACAGTAGAACCCCTCCACTTT
>TRBJ2-1|NA|NA|TRBV7-9
CASSFSDEQFF
TGTGCCAGCAGCTTCAGCGATGAGCAGTTCTTC
>TRBJ2-7|TRBD1|NA|TRBV27
CASSSPGQGFYEQYF
TGTGCCAGCAGTTCCCCGGGACAGGGGTTTTACGAGCAGTACTTC
>TRBJ1-6|NA|NA|TRBV9
CASSATGANSPLHF
TGTGCCAGCAGCGCGACAGGCGCTAATTCACCCCTCCACTTT
>TRBJ1-1|NA|NA|TRBV6-1
CANILGGAVTEAFF
TGTGCCAACATATTGGGAGGCGCGGTCACTGAAGCTTTCTTT
>TRBJ2-1|NA|NA|TRBV10-1
CASSPGSYNEQFF
TGCGCCAGCAGTCCGGGATCTTACAATGAGCAGTTCTTC
>TRBJ2-5|NA|NA|TRBV6-1
CASSEVSETQYF
TGTGCCAGCAGTGAAGTTTCGGAGACCCAGTACTTC
>TRBJ2-1|TRBD2|NA|TRBV28
CASSPTSGRGNEQFF
TGTGCCAGCAGCCCAACTAGCGGGAGAGGGAATGAGCAGTTCTTC
>TRBJ2-1|NA|NA|TRBV7-8
CASSLREIPYNEQFF
TGTGCCAGCAGCTTGAGGGAAATTCCCTACAATGAGCAGTTCTTC
>TRBJ2-7|NA|NA|TRBV10-3
CAISTSSGRFEQYF
TGTGCCATCAGCACCTCCTCAGGGCGGTTCGAGCAGTACTTC
>TRBJ1-5|TRBD1|NA|TRBV7-9
CASSSTGAGQPQHF
TGTGCCAGCAGCTCTACAGGGGCCGGTCAGCCCCAGCATTTT
>TRBJ2-3|NA|NA|TRBV7-2
CASSFGGPGTDTQYF
TGTGCCAGCAGCTTTGGAGGCCCCGGCACAGATACGCAGTATTTT
>TRBJ1-4|NA|NA|TRBV28
CASRTAGRQGSNEKLFF
TGTGCCAGCAGAACCGCCGGTCGGCAGGGGTCTAATGAAAAACTGTTTTTT
>TRBJ2-1|TRBD1|NA|TRBV5-4
CASSLPGQGRGEQFF
TGTGCCAGCAGCTTGCCGGGACAGGGTCGCGGTGAGCAGTTCTTC
>TRBJ2-7|NA|NA|TRBV28
CASGRRGLVGYEQYF
TGTGCCAGCGGCCGGAGGGGCTTGGTAGGTTACGAGCAGTACTTC
>TRBJ2-3|NA|NA|TRBV9
CASSVAGGLSTDTQYF
TGTGCCAGCAGCGTAGCTGGGGGCCTGAGCACAGATACGCAGTATTTT
>TRBJ1-1|NA|NA|TRBV19
CASSILTPNTEAFF
TGTGCCAGTAGTATCCTGACACCGAACACTGAAGCTTTCTTT
>TRBJ1-2|NA|NA|TRBV5-1
CASSLGGNYGYTF
TGCGCCAGCAGCTTGGGAGGGAACTATGGCTACACCTTC
>TRBJ2-3|NA|NA|TRBV2
CASRVDRTLRPTDTQYF
TGTGCCAGCAGGGTCGACAGGACTCTTCGACCCACAGATACGCAGTATTTT
>TRBJ1-1|TRBD1|NA|TRBV6-1
CASSGTGGAMNTEAFF
TGTGCCAGCAGTGGGACAGGGGGAGCGATGAACACTGAAGCTTTCTTT
>TRBJ2-7|NA|NA|TRBV30
CAGREGGGSYEQYF
TGTGCCGGGAGGGAGGGGGGGGGTTCCTACGAGCAGTACTTC
>TRBJ2-1|TRBD2|NA|TRBV18
CASSPLRVAGPKGNEQFF
TGTGCCAGCTCACCGCTGAGAGTAGCGGGGCCTAAGGGCAATGAGCAGTTCTTC
>TRBJ1-5|NA|few|TRBV29-1
CSVALAINQPQHF
TGCAGCGTTGCGTTAGCGATCAATCAGCCCCAGCATTTT
>TRBJ1-1|NA|NA|TRBV7-8
CASSLGENTEAFF
TGTGCCAGCAGCTTGGGAGAGAACACTGAAGCTTTCTTT
>TRBJ2-3|NA|NA|TRBV7-2
CASRVRASTDTQYF
TGTGCCAGCAGGGTGCGGGCCAGCACAGATACGCAGTATTTT
>TRBJ1-2|NA|NA|TRBV28
CASCPGGDYGYTF
TGTGCCAGCTGCCCCGGGGGGGACTATGGCTACACCTTC
>TRBJ1-1|NA|NA|TRBV4-3
CASSQETGVQGEAFF
TGCGCCAGCAGCCAAGAAACTGGTGTCCAGGGTGAAGCTTTCTTT
>TRBJ1-1|NA|NA|TRBV27
CASSLKGGGRANTEAFF
TGTGCCAGCAGTTTAAAGGGAGGAGGCAGGGCTAACACTGAAGCTTTCTTT
>TRBJ1-2|NA|NA|TRBV5-4
CASSGLTGTKPYGYTF
TGTGCCAGCAGCGGATTGACAGGAACGAAACCCTATGGCTACACCTTC
>TRBJ2-5|TRBD2|NA|TRBV7-2
CASSLGGLAGGETQYF
TGTGCCAGCAGCTTAGGGGGACTAGCGGGGGGAGAGACCCAGTACTTC
>TRBJ2-7|TRBD2|NA|TRBV11-3
CASSAGLAGAPPYEQYF
TGTGCCAGCAGCGCGGGACTAGCGGGAGCCCCACCCTACGAGCAGTACTTC
>TRBJ1-6|TRBD1|NA|TRBV7-9
CASSFGTGYNSPLHF
TGTGCCAGCAGCTTCGGGACAGGGTATAATTCACCCCTCCACTTT
>TRBJ2-5|NA|NA|TRBV5-4
CASSPLPGWGVETQYF
TGTGCCAGCAGCCCACTCCCAGGATGGGGAGTCGAGACCCAGTACTTC
>TRBJ2-7|TRBD2|NA|TRBV7-2
CASSLNGGSSYEQYF
TGTGCCAGCAGCTTAAACGGGGGGAGCTCCTACGAGCAGTACTTC
>TRBJ2-7|NA|NA|TRBV18
CASSSYGQTLLGGSYEQYF
TGTGCCAGCTCATCCTACGGACAGACGCTACTTGGCGGGAGTTACGAGCAGTACTTC
>TRBJ2-7|NA|NA|TRBV5-1
CASSWGAGVEEQYF
TGCGCCAGCAGCTGGGGGGCGGGAGTCGAGGAGCAGTACTTC
>TRBJ2-4|TRBD2|NA|TRBV28
CASSQTSGRRAKNIQYF
TGTGCCAGCAGTCAAACTAGCGGGAGGCGAGCCAAAAACATTCAGTACTTC
>TRBJ2-5|TRBD2|NA|TRBV5-6
CASSFGLAHLYF
TGTGCCAGCAGCTTCGGACTAGCCCACTTATACTTC
>TRBJ2-2|TRBD2|medium-sized|TRBV5-1
CASSWTSGSPNTGELFF
TGCGCCAGCAGCTGGACTAGCGGGAGCCCCAACACCGGGGAGCTGTTTTTT
>TRBJ1-2|TRBD1|once|TRBV11-2
CASSFLTGGDGYTF
TGTGCCAGCAGCTTCTTAACAGGGGGCGATGGCTACACCTTC
>TRBJ2-3|NA|NA|TRBV18
CASSPEADTQYF
TGTGCCAGCTCACCGGAGGCAGATACGCAGTATTTT
>TRBJ1-2|TRBD1|NA|TRBV5-1
CASSLGPTGVGYTF
TGCGCCAGCAGCCTAGGACCGACAGGGGTCGGCTACACCTTC
>TRBJ1-3|NA|NA|TRBV7-2
CASSLRDSGNTIYF
TGTGCCAGCAGCTTACGGGACTCTGGAAACACCATATATTTT
>TRBJ2-7|TRBD1|few|TRBV2
CASIRNRGTYEQYF
TGTGCCAGCATTCGAAACAGGGGAACCTACGAGCAGTACTTC
>TRBJ2-5|NA|NA|TRBV5-4
CASSWRQETQYF
TGTGCCAGCAGCTGGAGACAAGAGACCCAGTACTTC